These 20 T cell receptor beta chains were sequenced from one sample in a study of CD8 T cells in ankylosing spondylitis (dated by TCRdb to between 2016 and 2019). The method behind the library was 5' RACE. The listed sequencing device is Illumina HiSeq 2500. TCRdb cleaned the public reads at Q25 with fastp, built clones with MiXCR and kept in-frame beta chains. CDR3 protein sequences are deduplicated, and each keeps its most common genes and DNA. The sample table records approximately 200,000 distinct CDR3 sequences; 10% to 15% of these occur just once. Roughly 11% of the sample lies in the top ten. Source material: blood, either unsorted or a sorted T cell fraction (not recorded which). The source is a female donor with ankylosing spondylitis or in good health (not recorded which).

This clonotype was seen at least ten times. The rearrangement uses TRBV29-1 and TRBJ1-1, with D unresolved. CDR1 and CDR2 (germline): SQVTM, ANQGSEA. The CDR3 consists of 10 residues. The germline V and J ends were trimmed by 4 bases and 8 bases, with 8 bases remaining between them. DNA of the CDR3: TGCAGCGTTGGGTTCCGAGAAGCTTTCTTT. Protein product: CSVGFREAFF.

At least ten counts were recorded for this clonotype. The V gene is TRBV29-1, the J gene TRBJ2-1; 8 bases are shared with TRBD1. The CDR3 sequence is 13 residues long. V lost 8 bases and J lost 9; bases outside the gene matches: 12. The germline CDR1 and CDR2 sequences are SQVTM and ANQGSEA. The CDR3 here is CSLGQVSLGEQFF. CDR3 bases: TGCAGCCTGGGACAGGTGTCCTTAGGTGAGCAGTTCTTC.

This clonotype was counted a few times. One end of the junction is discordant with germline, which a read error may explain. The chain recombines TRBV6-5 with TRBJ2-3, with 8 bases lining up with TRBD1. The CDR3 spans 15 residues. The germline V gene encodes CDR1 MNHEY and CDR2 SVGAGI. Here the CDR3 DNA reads TGTGCCGGCAGTTACTCGACAGGGGGCACAGATACGCAGTATTTT. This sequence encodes CAGSYSTGGTDTQYF.

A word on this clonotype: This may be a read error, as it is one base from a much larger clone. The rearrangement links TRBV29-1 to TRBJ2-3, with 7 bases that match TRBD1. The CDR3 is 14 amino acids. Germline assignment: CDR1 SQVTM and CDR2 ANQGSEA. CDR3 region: CNAGRQGSTDTQYF. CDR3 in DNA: TGCAACGCAGGCCGACAGGGCAGCACAGATACGCAGTATTTT.

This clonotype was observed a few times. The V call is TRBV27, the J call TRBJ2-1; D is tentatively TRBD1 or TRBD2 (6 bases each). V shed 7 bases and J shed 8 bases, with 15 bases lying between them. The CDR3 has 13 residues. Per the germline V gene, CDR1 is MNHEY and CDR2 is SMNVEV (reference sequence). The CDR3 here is CASTPPRGDEQFF. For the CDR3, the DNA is TGTGCCAGCACCCCACCAAGGGGGGATGAGCAGTTCTTC.

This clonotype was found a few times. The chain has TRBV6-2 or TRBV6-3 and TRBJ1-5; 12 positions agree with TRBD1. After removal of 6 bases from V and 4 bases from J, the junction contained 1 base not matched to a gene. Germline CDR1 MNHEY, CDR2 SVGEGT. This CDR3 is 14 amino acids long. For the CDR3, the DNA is TGTGCCAGCAGGGGACAGGGGGCAAATCAGCCCCAGCATTTT. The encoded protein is CASRGQGANQPQHF.

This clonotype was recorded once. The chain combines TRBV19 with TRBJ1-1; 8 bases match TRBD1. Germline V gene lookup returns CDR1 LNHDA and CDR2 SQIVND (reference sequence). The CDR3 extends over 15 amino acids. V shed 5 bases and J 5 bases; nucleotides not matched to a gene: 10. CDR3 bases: TGTGCCAGTAGTGACCCCAGGGGGCTATCTACTGAAGCTTTCTTT. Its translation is CASSDPRGLSTEAFF.

The CDR3 DNA sequence: TGTGCCAGCAGTACAGGAGGCGGGAGAGAACTCGCAGATACGCAGTATTTT. Protein product: CASSTGGGRELADTQYF. This sequence joins TRBV7-2 and TRBJ2-3; 7 bases match TRBD2. The CDR3 has 17 amino acids. The V gene's germline CDR1 is SGHTA and CDR2 FQGNSA. Trimming took 6 bases from V and 4 from J; bases not matched to a gene: 16.

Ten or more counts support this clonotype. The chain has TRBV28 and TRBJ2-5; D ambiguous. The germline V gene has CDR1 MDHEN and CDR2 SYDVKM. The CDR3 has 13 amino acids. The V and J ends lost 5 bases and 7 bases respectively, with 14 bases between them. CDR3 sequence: CASSPQTFGTQYF. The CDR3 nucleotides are TGTGCCAGCAGTCCCCAGACTTTTGGGACCCAGTACTTC.

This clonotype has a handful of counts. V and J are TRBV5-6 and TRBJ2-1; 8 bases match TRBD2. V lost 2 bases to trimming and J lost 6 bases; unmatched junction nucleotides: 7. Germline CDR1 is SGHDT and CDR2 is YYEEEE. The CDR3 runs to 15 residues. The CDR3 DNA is TGTGCCAGCAGCTTTGGCGGGAGGTGTTGCAATGAGCAGTTCTTC. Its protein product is CASSFGGRCCNEQFF.

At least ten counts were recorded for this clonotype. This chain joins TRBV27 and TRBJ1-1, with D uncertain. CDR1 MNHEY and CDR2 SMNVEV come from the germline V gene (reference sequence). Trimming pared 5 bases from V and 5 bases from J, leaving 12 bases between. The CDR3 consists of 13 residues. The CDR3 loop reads CASSLRSWTEAFF. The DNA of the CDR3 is TGTGCCAGCAGTCTCCGGTCCTGGACTGAAGCTTTCTTT.

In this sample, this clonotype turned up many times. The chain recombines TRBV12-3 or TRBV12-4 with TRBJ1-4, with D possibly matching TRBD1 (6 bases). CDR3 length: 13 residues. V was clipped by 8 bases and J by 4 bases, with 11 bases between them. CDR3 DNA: TGTGCCAGCGGGGGCCAGCGTAATGAAAAACTGTTTTTT. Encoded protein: CASGGQRNEKLFF.

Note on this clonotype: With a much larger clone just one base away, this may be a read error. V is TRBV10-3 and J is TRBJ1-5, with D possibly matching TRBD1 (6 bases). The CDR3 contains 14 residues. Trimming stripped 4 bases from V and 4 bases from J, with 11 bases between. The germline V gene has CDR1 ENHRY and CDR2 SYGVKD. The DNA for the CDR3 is TGTGCCATCAGTGGGGGCAGGGGTAATCAGCCCCAGCATTTT. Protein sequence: CAISGGRGNQPQHF.

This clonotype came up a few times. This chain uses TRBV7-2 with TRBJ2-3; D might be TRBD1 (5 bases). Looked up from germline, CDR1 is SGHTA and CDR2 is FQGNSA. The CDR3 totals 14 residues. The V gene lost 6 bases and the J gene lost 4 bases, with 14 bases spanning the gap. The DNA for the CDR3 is TGTGCCAGCAGGACTCGGATAGGGGCAGATACGCAGTATTTT. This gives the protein CASRTRIGADTQYF. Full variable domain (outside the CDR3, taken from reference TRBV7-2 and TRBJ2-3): GAGVSQSPSNKVTEKGKDVELRCDPISGHTALYWYRQSLGQGLEFLIYFQGNSAPDKSGLPSDRFSAERTGGSVSTLTIQRTQQEDSAVYLCASRTRIGADTQYFGPGTRLTVL.

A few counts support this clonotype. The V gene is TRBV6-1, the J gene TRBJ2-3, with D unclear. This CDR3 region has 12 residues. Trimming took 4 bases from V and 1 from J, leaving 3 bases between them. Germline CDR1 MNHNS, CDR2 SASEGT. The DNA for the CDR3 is TGTGCCAGCAGTGGGGGCACAGATACGCAGTATTTT. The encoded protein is CASSGGTDTQYF.

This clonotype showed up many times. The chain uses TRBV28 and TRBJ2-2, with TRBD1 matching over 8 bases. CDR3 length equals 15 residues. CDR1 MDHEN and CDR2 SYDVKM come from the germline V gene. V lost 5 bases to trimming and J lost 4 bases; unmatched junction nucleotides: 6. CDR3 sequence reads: CASSPPTGATGELFF. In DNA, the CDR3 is TGTGCCAGCAGTCCCCCGACAGGGGCCACCGGGGAGCTGTTTTTT.

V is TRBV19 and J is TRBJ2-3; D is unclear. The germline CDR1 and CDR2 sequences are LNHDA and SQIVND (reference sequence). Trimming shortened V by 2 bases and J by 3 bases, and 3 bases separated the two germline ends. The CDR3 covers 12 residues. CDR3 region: CASSISTDTQYF. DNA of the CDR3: TGTGCCAGTAGTATAAGTACAGATACGCAGTATTTT.

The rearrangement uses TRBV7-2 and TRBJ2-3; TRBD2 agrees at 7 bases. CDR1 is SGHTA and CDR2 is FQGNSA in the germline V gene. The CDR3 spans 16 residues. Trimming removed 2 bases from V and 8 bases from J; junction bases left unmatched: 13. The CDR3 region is CASSLPGLRQPATQYF. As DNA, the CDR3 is TGTGCCAGCAGCTTACCGGGACTACGTCAACCAGCTACGCAGTATTTT.

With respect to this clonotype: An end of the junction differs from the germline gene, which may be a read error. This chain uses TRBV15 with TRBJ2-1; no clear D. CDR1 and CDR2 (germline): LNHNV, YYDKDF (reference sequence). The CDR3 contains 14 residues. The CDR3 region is CATSRDRSGNAQFF. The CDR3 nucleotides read TGTGCCACCAGCAGAGATCGGTCAGGAAATGCGCAGTTCTTC.

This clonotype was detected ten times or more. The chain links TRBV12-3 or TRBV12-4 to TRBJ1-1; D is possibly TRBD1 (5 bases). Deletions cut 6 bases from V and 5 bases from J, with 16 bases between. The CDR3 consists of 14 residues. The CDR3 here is CASRSKEGWTEAFF. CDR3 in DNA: TGTGCCAGCAGGTCTAAGGAGGGGTGGACTGAAGCTTTCTTT.